The 26 T cell receptor beta chains below all came from one sample that was sequenced in a study of T cells after yellow fever vaccination. Via MiXCR, TCRdb re-called the 5' RACE reads, giving one row per CDR3 protein. The sample comprises a few hundred thousand distinct CDR3 sequences, around 3.6% of which are singletons, and 23% rests with the top ten. Sequencing was performed on PBMCs, taken on the day of the yellow fever booster vaccination. All receptors come from a man between 18 and 29 years old who received the YFV17D yellow fever vaccine.

This clonotype was recorded at least ten times. The chain employs TRBV5-1 and TRBJ2-5; TRBD1 is a possible D gene (6 bases). Germline CDR1 SGHRS, CDR2 YFSETQ. This CDR3 has 15 residues. V was trimmed by 0 bases and J by 5 bases, leaving 14 bases between them. The CDR3 sequence: CASSLGAGELETQYF. In DNA, the CDR3 is TGCGCCAGCAGCTTGGGGGCAGGGGAATTGGAGACCCAGTACTTC.

Many counts were recorded for this clonotype. The chain combines TRBV6-2 or TRBV6-3 with TRBJ2-7, with D unresolved. This CDR3 is built from 15 residues. The V gene's germline CDR1 is MNHEY and CDR2 SVGEGT. V shed 5 bases and J shed 5 bases, with 19 bases lying between them. CDR3 sequence: CASSPYVRPLDEQYV. The DNA of the CDR3 is TGTGCCAGCAGTCCTTATGTACGGCCTTTGGACGAGCAGTACGTC.

V usage is TRBV4-3 and J usage is TRBJ2-1, with 7 nucleotides matching TRBD2. V lost 4 bases to trimming and J lost 1 base; unmatched junction nucleotides: 13. The length of the CDR3 is 18 residues. CDR1 and CDR2 (germline): LGHNA, YSLEER. The chain's CDR3 is CASSRLGTGGGSYNEQFF. CDR3 nucleotide sequence: TGCGCCAGCAGCCGTCTTGGTACGGGGGGTGGTTCCTACAATGAGCAGTTCTTC.

There are many counts of this clonotype. This chain links TRBV6-2 or TRBV6-3 with TRBJ2-1, with 9 bases identical to TRBD2. Germline CDR1 reads MNHEY; CDR2 reads SVGEGT. CDR3 length: 14 amino acids. Trimming cost V 10 bases and J 2 bases; bases outside gene matches: 6. CDR3 residues: CATMVAGAYNEQFF. The DNA for the CDR3 is TGTGCCACCATGGTAGCGGGGGCCTACAATGAGCAGTTCTTC.

V and J are TRBV11-3 and TRBJ2-1; 10 positions agree with TRBD2. The CDR3 is 16 residues long. From germline, CDR1 is SGHNT and CDR2 YENEEA. The trim removed 5 bases at V and 5 bases at J, leaving 9 bases unmatched. CDR3 nucleotides: TGTGCCAGCAGCCCGGGGCTAGCGGGGGCCGACAATGAGCAGTTCTTC. Its translation: CASSPGLAGADNEQFF.

This clonotype was recorded many times. The V gene is TRBV5-1, the J gene TRBJ1-4; D ambiguous. Germline values: CDR1 SGHRS, CDR2 YFSETQ. The length of the CDR3 is 14 residues. V lost 4 bases and J lost 7, with 14 bases in between. CDR3 region: CASSDGSIGEKLFF. The CDR3 nucleotides are TGCGCCAGCAGCGATGGTTCTATTGGTGAAAAACTGTTTTTT.

This clonotype was detected ten times or more. This chain connects TRBV6-2 or TRBV6-3 to TRBJ2-7; D gene uncertain. Trimming pared 2 bases from V and 7 bases from J, leaving 12 bases between. Germline CDR1 reads MNHEY; CDR2 reads SVGEGT. This CDR3 is 13 amino acids long. The CDR3 sequence: CASSYGEVREQYV. The CDR3 DNA is TGTGCCAGCAGTTACGGCGAGGTACGGGAGCAGTACGTC.

The gene calls are TRBV7-2 and TRBJ2-3; 11 nucleotides line up with TRBD2. The germline V gene has CDR1 SGHTA and CDR2 FQGNSA. The CDR3 is 16 amino acids. Trimming took 1 base from V and 7 from J; bases not matched to a gene: 7. The CDR3 nucleotides read TGTGCCAGCAGCTTAGATAGCGGGGGGGCCGGAAATACGCAGTATTTT. It encodes CASSLDSGGAGNTQYF.

The chain is built from TRBV7-2 and TRBJ1-5; maybe TRBD1 (6 bases). The germline V and J ends were trimmed by 1 base and 6 bases, with 16 bases remaining between them. The germline gives CDR1 SGHTA, CDR2 FQGNSA. The CDR3 runs to 16 residues. The CDR3 DNA reads TGTGCCAGCAGCTTAGGTTCCAGGGGCGGTGGTCAGCCCCAGCATTTT. Its translation: CASSLGSRGGGQPQHF.

This clonotype showed up many times. The rearrangement links TRBV5-1 to TRBJ2-1, with D possibly being TRBD1 (5 bases). The CDR3 runs to 15 residues. The V and J ends lost 1 base and 5 bases respectively, with 13 bases between them. Germline V gene lookup returns CDR1 SGHRS and CDR2 YFSETQ. The CDR3 region has the DNA TGCGCCAGCAGCTTGACAGGCGACCCTAACAATGAGCAGTTCTTC. The encoded protein is CASSLTGDPNNEQFF.

This clonotype was seen repeatedly, ten times or more. This sequence joins TRBV10-3 and TRBJ2-2, with TRBD2 matching over 7 bases. This CDR3 has 14 residues. Germline V gene sequence: CDR1 ENHRY, CDR2 SYGVKD. J was trimmed by 5 bases and V by 7 bases; bases with no gene match: 7. The CDR3 reads CAITPWGGTGELFF. CDR3 bases: TGTGCCATCACTCCTTGGGGGGGAACCGGGGAGCTGTTTTTT.

There are many counts of this clonotype. The chain combines TRBV5-1 with TRBJ2-7, with no clear D. The CDR3 consists of 14 residues. Germline V lookup: CDR1 SGHRS, CDR2 YFSETQ. Deletions cut 3 bases from V and 4 bases from J, with 14 bases between. In nucleotides, the CDR3 is TGCGCCAGCAGCTCAGTTGATCCTACTTACGAGCAGTACTTC. It codes for CASSSVDPTYEQYF.

The CDR3 DNA reads TGCGCCAGCAGCCAAGAACTGACCTCTGGGGGAGGCTACACCTTC. Amino acid sequence: CASSQELTSGGGYTF. The chain uses TRBV4-3 and TRBJ1-2, with D possibly being TRBD1 (5 bases). CDR3 length equals 15 residues. Germline CDR1 LGHNA, CDR2 YSLEER. The V and J ends lost 0 bases and 8 bases respectively, with 16 bases between them.

Only a few counts were recorded for this clonotype. J is TRBJ2-6 and V is TRBV6-1, with D unclear. The V gene lost 4 bases and the J gene lost 4 bases, with 8 bases spanning the gap. This CDR3 has 14 amino acids. CDR1 and CDR2 (germline): MNHNS, SASEGT. CDR3 amino acids: CASSGSEGANVLTF. In nucleotides, the CDR3 is TGTGCCAGCAGTGGATCGGAGGGGGCCAACGTCCTGACTTTC.

This clonotype was seen many times. The chain has TRBV5-1 and TRBJ1-2; TRBD1 is a possible D gene (6 bases). CDR1 and CDR2 (germline): SGHRS, YFSETQ. Trimming stripped 2 bases from V and 10 bases from J, with 15 bases between. There are 13 residues in the CDR3. CDR3 region: CASSFQPRTDYTF. DNA of the CDR3: TGCGCCAGCAGCTTTCAACCTCGGACAGACTACACCTTC.

This chain connects TRBV6-6 to TRBJ2-3; D perhaps matches TRBD2 (7 bases). Germline loops: CDR1 MNHNY, CDR2 SVGAGI (reference sequence). Trimming cost V 2 bases and J 2 bases, with 11 bases left between them. The CDR3 sequence is 15 residues long. The CDR3 protein is CASSYPGGPTDTQYF. The CDR3 nucleotides are TGTGCCAGCAGTTACCCCGGGGGGCCCACAGATACGCAGTATTTT.

The CDR3 DNA reads as TGTGCCAGCAGCTTAGCCGTCGAGGATACGCAGTATTTT. Protein: CASSLAVEDTQYF. The chain is built from TRBV7-6 and TRBJ2-3; D gene uncertain. Deletions cut 0 bases from V and 6 bases from J, with 7 bases between. Germline V gene lookup returns CDR1 SGHVS and CDR2 FNYEAQ. The CDR3 is 13 residues long. The variable domain in full, completed from reference TRBV7-6 and TRBJ2-3, reads GAGVSQSPRYKVTKRGQDVALRCDPISGHVSLYWYRQALGQGPEFLTYFNYEAQQDKSGLPNDRFSAERPEGSISTLTIQRTEQRDSAMYRCASSLAVEDTQYFGPGTRLTVL.

There are many counts of this clonotype. The chain has TRBV14 and TRBJ2-1; no firm D call. CDR3 length: 11 residues. With 6 bases removed from V and 8 bases from J, the gap between germline ends came to 8 bases. Germline CDR1 and CDR2: SGHDN and FVKESK. The CDR3, as DNA: TGTGCCAGCAGTTCATCGTATGAGCAGTTCTTC. Residues: CASSSSYEQFF.

There are many counts of this clonotype. The chain couples TRBV4-2 to TRBJ1-5; D not certain. CDR1 LGHNA and CDR2 YNFKEQ come from the germline V gene. V dropped 0 bases and J dropped 7 bases, with 10 bases sitting between them. The CDR3 runs to 14 residues. CDR3 in DNA: TGTGCCAGCAGCCAAGAACGGGGTGACCAGCCCCAGCATTTT. Translating it yields CASSQERGDQPQHF.

This clonotype was seen a few times. The rearrangement joins TRBV7-8 to TRBJ1-5; TRBD1 matches at 7 bases. The junction had 4 bases not matched to a gene; V was cut back by 3 bases and J by 2 bases. The CDR3 loop spans 15 amino acids. The germline gives CDR1 SGHVS, CDR2 FQNEAQ. In DNA form, the CDR3 reads TGTGCCAGCAGCTTTACAGGGGTCGGCAATCAGCCCCAGCATTTT. This sequence encodes CASSFTGVGNQPQHF.

The chain combines TRBV3-1 with TRBJ2-5; TRBD2 agrees at 10 bases. The CDR3 length is 16 residues. Germline trimming cut 4 bases from V and 4 bases from J; bases unmatched to any gene: 9. From germline, CDR1 is LGHDT and CDR2 YNNKEL (reference sequence). CDR3 protein: CASSLGSGGPGETQYF. The CDR3 DNA follows: TGTGCCAGCAGCCTCGGTAGCGGGGGGCCGGGAGAGACCCAGTACTTC.

Ten or more counts support this clonotype. This chain joins TRBV4-2 and TRBJ2-5; 8 positions match TRBD2. Germline CDR1 is LGHNA and CDR2 is YNFKEQ. The J segment lost 1 base and the V segment lost 3 bases, leaving 7 bases of the junction unmatched. There are 16 residues in the CDR3. This CDR3 is CASSQELAAPQETQYF. As DNA, the CDR3 is TGTGCCAGCAGCCAGGAACTAGCGGCCCCCCAAGAGACCCAGTACTTC.

This clonotype was found a few times. The rearrangement links TRBV5-8 to TRBJ2-7; the match to TRBD2 covers 7 bases. Germline CDR1 is SGHTS and CDR2 is YDEGEE. J was trimmed by 4 bases and V by 4 bases; bases with no gene match: 8. The CDR3 extends over 14 amino acids. The CDR3 loop reads CASSIPGLPYEQYV. As DNA, the CDR3 is TGTGCCAGCAGCATTCCGGGACTACCGTACGAGCAGTACGTC.

This clonotype occurred many times. The V call is TRBV5-1, the J call TRBJ2-3, with TRBD2 matching over 7 bases. The CDR3 spans 14 residues. V shed 3 bases, J shed 5 bases, and the junction held 6 bases outside the gene matches. From germline, CDR1 is SGHRS and CDR2 YFSETQ. CDR3 in amino acids: CASSSGPGGDTQYF. The CDR3 coding sequence is TGCGCCAGCAGCTCCGGACCGGGGGGAGATACGCAGTATTTT.

This clonotype was seen only a few times. The CDR3 sequence: CASSMSGDPLNEQFF. DNA of the CDR3: TGTGCCAGTAGTATGTCAGGGGATCCCCTCAATGAGCAGTTCTTC. The chain couples TRBV19 to TRBJ2-1, with D perhaps matching TRBD1 (6 bases). There are 15 residues in the CDR3. CDR1 and CDR2 (germline): LNHDA, SQIVND (reference sequence). V was cut by 3 bases and J by 6 bases, with 15 bases left in between. Combining the CDR3 with reference TRBV19 and TRBJ2-1 gives the whole variable domain DGGITQSPKYLFRKEGQNVTLSCEQNLNHDAMYWYRQDPGQGLRLIYYSQIVNDFQKGDIAEGYSVSREKKESFPLTVTSAQKNPTAFYLCASSMSGDPLNEQFFGPGTRLTVL.

This clonotype has at least ten counts. The chain employs TRBV6-5 and TRBJ1-2; 7 nucleotides line up with TRBD1. Germline V gene lookup returns CDR1 MNHEY and CDR2 SVGAGI. CDR3 size: 13 residues. The ends lost 6 bases at V and 8 bases at J; junction bases unmatched: 9. CDR3 protein: CASRTDREYGYTF. CDR3 coding DNA: TGTGCCAGCAGAACAGACAGGGAGTACGGCTACACCTTC.